Shown below are 9 T cell receptor beta chains from a single sample sequenced in a study of identical twins. TCRdb reanalysed the 5' RACE reads using MiXCR and keeps one entry per CDR3 protein. The sample contains about 720,000 distinct CDR3 sequences, 8.5% to 9.5% of which appear only once. The sample was also reused in another study, on yellow fever vaccine responses in identical twins.

Sequencing was done on a sample of PBMCs. The receptors were sampled from a woman younger than 30 in good health.

This clonotype has only a few counts. V gene TRBV6-5 combines with J gene TRBJ2-1; D possibly corresponds to TRBD2 (5 bases). CDR3 length: 16 amino acids. V was trimmed by 0 bases and J by 1 base, leaving 10 bases between them. The germline CDR1 and CDR2 sequences are MNHEY and SVGAGI. CDR3: CASSYSPRGSYNEQFF. DNA for the CDR3: TGTGCCAGCAGTTACTCCCCGAGAGGGTCCTACAATGAGCAGTTCTTC.

This clonotype was seen more than once but under ten times. In DNA form, the CDR3 reads TGTGCCAGCAGCCAAGGCGGGCAGGGGGCAAGAAACGAGCAGTACTTC. Amino acids: CASSQGGQGARNEQYF. The V gene is TRBV7-9, the J gene TRBJ2-7, with 8 bases aligning to TRBD1. Germline lookup yields CDR1 SEHNR and CDR2 FQNEAQ (reference sequence). V shed 5 bases and J 5 bases; nucleotides not matched to a gene: 14. The CDR3 loop spans 16 amino acids.

The V gene is TRBV4-3, the J gene TRBJ2-7; tentative D call: TRBD1 (6 bases). The CDR3 loop spans 15 amino acids. Germline values: CDR1 LGHNA, CDR2 YSLEER. V was shortened by 3 bases and J by 6 bases, with 18 bases between the two germline ends. The CDR3 loop is CASSQMTGQFSEQYF. The CDR3 coding sequence is TGCGCCAGCAGCCAGATGACGGGACAATTCAGCGAGCAGTACTTC.

This chain uses TRBV28 with TRBJ1-2; TRBD1 might be the D (6 bases). There are 13 residues in the CDR3. Per germline, CDR1 MDHEN and CDR2 SYDVKM. V lost 6 bases, J lost 7 bases, and 15 bases lay in between. The CDR3 sequence is CASRRPGVPGYTF. The CDR3 bases are TGTGCCAGCAGGCGACCAGGGGTCCCTGGCTACACCTTC.

A few counts support this clonotype. V usage is TRBV6-5 and J usage is TRBJ2-7; D is possibly TRBD1 or TRBD2 (6 bases each). This CDR3 is built from 13 residues. Trimming pared 3 bases from V and 6 bases from J, leaving 12 bases between. Germline V CDR1 and CDR2: MNHEY, SVGAGI. The CDR3, as DNA: TGTGCCAGCAGTTATTCGTCGGGGGCCGAGCAGTACTTC. Protein: CASSYSSGAEQYF.

This clonotype was detected ten times or more. The chain links TRBV29-1 to TRBJ2-7; 12 bases fit TRBD1. V was pared by 6 bases and J by 7 bases, with 4 bases of the junction left unmatched. Germline V gene sequence: CDR1 SQVTM, CDR2 ANQGSEA. This CDR3 spans 12 amino acids. CDR3 residues: CSVGQGAGEQYF. CDR3 DNA sequence: TGCAGCGTGGGACAGGGGGCGGGGGAGCAGTACTTC.

This clonotype has ten or more counts. The genes are TRBV12-3 or TRBV12-4 and TRBJ2-1, with 8 bases aligning to TRBD2. This CDR3 is built from 16 residues. J was trimmed by 1 base and V by 5 bases; bases with no gene match: 7. CDR3 sequence: CASSLESGGSYNEQFF. CDR3 DNA sequence: TGTGCCAGCAGTCTTGAGAGCGGGGGATCCTACAATGAGCAGTTCTTC.

This clonotype showed up just a few times. This chain joins TRBV7-2 and TRBJ2-1; 14 bases line up with TRBD2. V gave up 0 bases and J gave up 7 bases; unmatched junction bases: 11. The CDR3 sequence is 19 residues long. Per germline, CDR1 SGHTA and CDR2 FQGNSA. The CDR3 sequence: CASSLARLAGGPLENEQFF. CDR3 nucleotide sequence: TGTGCCAGCAGCTTAGCGCGACTAGCGGGAGGGCCGTTGGAGAATGAGCAGTTCTTC.

For this clonotype: This may stem from a read error, because a much larger clone lies one nucleotide away. The chain couples TRBV7-8 to TRBJ2-3; D might be TRBD2 (5 bases). Between the trimmed V and J ends, which lost 5 bases and 4 bases, there was a span of 16 bases. Germline CDR1 and CDR2: SGHVS and FQNEAQ. The CDR3 is made up of 15 amino acids. The CDR3 coding sequence is TGTGCCAGCAGCCTTGGGGTACTCGGGGCAGATACGCAGTATTTT. It specifies CASSLGVLGADTQYF.